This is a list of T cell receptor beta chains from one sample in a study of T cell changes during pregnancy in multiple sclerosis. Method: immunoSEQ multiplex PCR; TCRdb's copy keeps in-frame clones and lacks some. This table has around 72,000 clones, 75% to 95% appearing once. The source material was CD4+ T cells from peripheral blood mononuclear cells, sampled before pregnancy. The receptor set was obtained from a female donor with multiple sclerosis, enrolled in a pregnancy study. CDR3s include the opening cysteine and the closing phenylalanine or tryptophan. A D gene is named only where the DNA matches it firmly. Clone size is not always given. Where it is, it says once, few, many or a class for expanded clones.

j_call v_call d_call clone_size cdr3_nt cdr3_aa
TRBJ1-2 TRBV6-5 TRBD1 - TGTGCCAGCAGTTACATCGGGACAGATGGCTACACCTTC CASSYIGTDGYTF
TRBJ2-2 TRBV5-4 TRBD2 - TGTGCCAGCAGCTTGGAGGCTAGCGGATACACCGGGGAGCTGTTTTTT CASSLEASGYTGELFF
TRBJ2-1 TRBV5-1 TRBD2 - TGCGCCAGCAGCTTTGGGCTAGCGGGAGACAATGAGCAGTTCTTC CASSFGLAGDNEQFF
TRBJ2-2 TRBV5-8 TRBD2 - TGTGCCAGCAGCTTGGCCCCCCTTGCGGGAGTTACCGGGGAGCTGTTTTTT CASSLAPLAGVTGELFF
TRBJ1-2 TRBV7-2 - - TGTGCCAGCAGCTTAGTTACTGCCTATGGCTACACCTTC CASSLVTAYGYTF
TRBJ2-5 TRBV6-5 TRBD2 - TGTGCCAGCAGACCTGGACTAGCGGGAGTAGAGACCCAGTACTTC CASRPGLAGVETQYF
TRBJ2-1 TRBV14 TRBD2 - TGTGCCAGCAGCCAAGGAAAAACTAGCGGGGGGCCGACGTACAATGAGCAGTTCTTC CASSQGKTSGGPTYNEQFF
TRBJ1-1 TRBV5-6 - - TGTGCCAGCAGCTTGGGGAGGGAGACTGAAGCTTTCTTT CASSLGRETEAFF
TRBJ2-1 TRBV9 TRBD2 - TGTGCCAGCAGCGTAAGGCACCTAAGCGGGAGCGCCTACAATGAGCAGTTCTTC CASSVRHLSGSAYNEQFF
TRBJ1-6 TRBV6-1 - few TGTGCCAGCACCTGGGACAAGTCTTATTCACCCCTCCACTTT CASTWDKSYSPLHF
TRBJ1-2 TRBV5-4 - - TGTGCCAGCAGCTTGGCAGAAAACTATGGCTACACCTTC CASSLAENYGYTF
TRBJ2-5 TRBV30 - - TGTGCCTGGAGCCAGGGAGGTCAAGAGACCCAGTACTTC CAWSQGGQETQYF
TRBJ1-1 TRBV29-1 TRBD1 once TGCAGCGTTAGGCGGGGGGAGGGGGCGAACACTGAAGCTTTCTTT CSVRRGEGANTEAFF
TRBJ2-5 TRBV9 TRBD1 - TGTGCCAGCAGCGTAGGGGTTAGGGACAGGGAACATGAGACCCAGTACTTC CASSVGVRDREHETQYF
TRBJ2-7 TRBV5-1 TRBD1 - TGCGCCAGCAGCTTATGGTTCGGACAGGGGGCCTACGAGCAGTACTTC CASSLWFGQGAYEQYF
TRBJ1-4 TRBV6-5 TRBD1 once TGTGCCAGCAGTGTGGACAGGAGATATGAAAAACTGTTTTTT CASSVDRRYEKLFF
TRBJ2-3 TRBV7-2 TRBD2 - TGTGCCAGCAGCCTAGCTTTGGGGAGGGGCACAGATACGCAGTATTTT CASSLALGRGTDTQYF
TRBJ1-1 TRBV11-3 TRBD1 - TGTGCCAGCAGCTCGGGACAGGGGAACACTGAAGCTTTCTTT CASSSGQGNTEAFF
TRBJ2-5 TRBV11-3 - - TGTGCCAGCAGCTCCCCCCAGGCAGCAGTATCCCAAGAGACCCAGTACTTC CASSSPQAAVSQETQYF
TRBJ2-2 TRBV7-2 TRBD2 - TGTGCCAGCAGCCCCCGAATGACCGGGACTAGTGGCACCGGGGAGCTGTTTTTT CASSPRMTGTSGTGELFF
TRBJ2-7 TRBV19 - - TGTGCCAGTAGCAGTGACGTTCTCGGGGGGCAGTACTTC CASSSDVLGGQYF
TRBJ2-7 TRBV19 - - TGTGCCACCAAAGGGAACAGGGCTGACGAGCAGTACTTC CATKGNRADEQYF
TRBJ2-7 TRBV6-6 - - TGTGCCAGCAGTCCCCCTGGCAAACACTCCTACGAGCAGTACTTC CASSPPGKHSYEQYF
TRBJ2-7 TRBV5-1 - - TGCGCCAGCAGCGCCCAGGGTACAGCGTACGAGCAGTACTTC CASSAQGTAYEQYF
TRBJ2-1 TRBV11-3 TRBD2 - TGTGCCAGCAGCCCTATAGCGGGGGCCCGGGGTGAGCAGTTCTTC CASSPIAGARGEQFF
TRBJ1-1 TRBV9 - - TGTGCCAGCAGCGTAGGAGTGGGGGCCGACACTGAAGCTTTCTTT CASSVGVGADTEAFF
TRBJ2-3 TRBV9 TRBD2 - TGTGCCAGCAGCGTAGACACTAGCGGGGGCCAGTTAGATACGCAGTATTTT CASSVDTSGGQLDTQYF
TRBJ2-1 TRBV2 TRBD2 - TGTGCCAGCAGAGAGCGGGAGGGCCCCAATGAGCAGTTCTTC CASREREGPNEQFF
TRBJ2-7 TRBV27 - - TGTGCCAGCAGTTTCTTAGCCAGATCCTACGAGCAGTACTTC CASSFLARSYEQYF